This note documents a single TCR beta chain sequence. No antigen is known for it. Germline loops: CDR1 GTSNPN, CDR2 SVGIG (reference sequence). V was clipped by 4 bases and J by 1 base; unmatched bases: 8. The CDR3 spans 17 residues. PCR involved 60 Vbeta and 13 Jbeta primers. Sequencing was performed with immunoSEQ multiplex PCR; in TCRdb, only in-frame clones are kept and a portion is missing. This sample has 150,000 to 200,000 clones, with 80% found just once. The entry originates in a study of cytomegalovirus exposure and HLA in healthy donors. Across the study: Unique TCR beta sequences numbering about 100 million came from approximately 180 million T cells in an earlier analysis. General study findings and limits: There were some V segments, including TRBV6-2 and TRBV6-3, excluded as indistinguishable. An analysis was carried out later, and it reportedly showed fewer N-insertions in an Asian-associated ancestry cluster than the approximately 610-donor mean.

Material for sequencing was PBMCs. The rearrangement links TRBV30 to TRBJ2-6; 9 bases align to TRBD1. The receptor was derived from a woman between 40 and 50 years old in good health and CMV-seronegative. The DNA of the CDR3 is TGTGCCTGGAATCCGGGACAGGGAAGGTCTGGGGCCAACGTCCTGACTTTC. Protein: CAWNPGQGRSGANVLTF.